What follows are 21 T cell receptor beta chains derived from one specimen sequenced in a study of T cells in Graves' hyperthyroidism and ophthalmopathy. Using RNA transcripts as the source, TCR beta CDR3 regions were amplified. Carried out on the TCR CDR3, a first-round RT-PCR used the HTBI primer set. MiXCR was run by TCRdb on the multiplex PCR reads, yielding one entry per CDR3 protein. The data hold some 460,000 distinct CDR3 sequences, with about 15% observed a single time. Sequencing was performed on blood. These receptors originate from a woman between 18 and 30 years old with Graves' hyperthyroidism.

The gene calls are TRBV20-1 and TRBJ1-1, with a possible D match to TRBD1 (5 bases). V was trimmed by 4 bases and J by 0 bases, leaving 9 bases between them. The CDR3 contains 13 residues. CDR1 DFQATT and CDR2 SNEGSKA come from the germline V gene (reference sequence). The CDR3 sequence: CSAIRELNTEAFF. CDR3 DNA: TGCAGTGCTATCAGGGAGTTGAACACTGAAGCTTTCTTT.

This clonotype was detected many times. V and J are TRBV2 and TRBJ2-5; 7 bases line up with TRBD1. Germline CDR1 and CDR2: SNHLY and FYNNEI. There are 15 residues in the CDR3. The junction had 2 bases not matched to a gene; V was cut back by 0 bases and J by 1 base. CDR3 protein: CASSEARTGQETQYF. In DNA, the CDR3 is TGTGCCAGCAGTGAAGCGAGGACAGGCCAAGAGACCCAGTACTTC.

A few counts support this clonotype. This sequence joins TRBV24-1 and TRBJ2-6; TRBD1 agrees at 10 bases. The germline V gene encodes CDR1 KGHDR and CDR2 SFDVKD. V lost 9 bases and J lost 2; bases outside the gene matches: 3. The CDR3 totals 15 residues. The CDR3 region is CATGTGAPGANVLTF. DNA of the CDR3: TGTGCCACCGGGACAGGGGCCCCTGGGGCCAACGTCCTGACTTTC.

This clonotype has at least ten counts. The chain employs TRBV28 and TRBJ1-1; D gene uncertain. The germline gives CDR1 MDHEN, CDR2 SYDVKM. The CDR3 length is 15 residues. The V gene lost 6 bases and the J gene lost 4 bases, with 18 bases spanning the gap. The CDR3 coding sequence is TGTGCCAGCAGCCCCAGCGGAGGATTGCTCACTGAAGCTTTCTTT. This translates into CASSPSGGLLTEAFF. The entire variable domain, with the rest obtained from reference TRBV28 and TRBJ1-1, is as follows: DVKVTQSSRYLVKRTGEKVFLECVQDMDHENMFWYRQDPGLGLRLIYFSYDVKMKEKGDIPEGYSVSREKKERFSLILESASTNQTSMYLCASSPSGGLLTEAFFGQGTRLTVV.

This rearrangement joins TRBV7-2 to TRBJ2-1; TRBD2 matches at 7 bases. Germline CDR1 SGHTA, CDR2 FQGNSA. This CDR3 contains 16 residues. V shed 5 bases, J shed 1 base, and the junction held 8 bases outside the gene matches. For the CDR3, the DNA is TGTGCCAGCAGCGCCCATAGCGGGCTATCCTACAATGAGCAGTTCTTC. Amino acids: CASSAHSGLSYNEQFF.

This clonotype was found many times. The chain joins TRBV6-2 or TRBV6-3 to TRBJ2-1, with 10 bases fitting TRBD1. The CDR3 extends over 18 amino acids. The junction had 11 bases not matched to a gene; V was cut back by 2 bases and J by 4 bases. Looked up from germline, CDR1 is MNHEY and CDR2 is SVGEGT. The CDR3 nucleotides read TGTGCCAGCAGTTACAACGAATGGACGGGACAGGGGTACAATGAGCAGTTCTTC. Translated, it gives CASSYNEWTGQGYNEQFF.

In this sample, this clonotype turned up many times. This chain links TRBV20-1 with TRBJ2-5; 10 positions match TRBD1. This CDR3 spans 14 amino acids. In germline, CDR1 is DFQATT, CDR2 SNEGSKA (reference sequence). Trimming cost V 4 bases and J 7 bases; bases outside gene matches: 9. CDR3 nucleotide sequence: TGCAGTGCTACCGGGACAGGGGTTTGGGTGACCCAGTACTTC. It is translated as CSATGTGVWVTQYF.

This clonotype appeared many times. V gene TRBV20-1 combines with J gene TRBJ2-1, with 7 bases matching TRBD1. V lost 3 bases to trimming and J lost 6 bases; unmatched junction nucleotides: 8. Germline CDR1 DFQATT, CDR2 SNEGSKA (reference sequence). This CDR3 is built from 14 residues. CDR3 sequence reads: CSARTGRGGNEQFF. The CDR3 DNA reads as TGCAGTGCTAGGACAGGGAGAGGAGGCAATGAGCAGTTCTTC.

This clonotype was seen a handful of times. The chain couples TRBV4-2 to TRBJ2-1; 7 bases align to TRBD2. The CDR3 has 15 residues. J lost 0 bases, V lost 3 bases, and 2 bases had no gene match. Germline V lookup: CDR1 LGHNA, CDR2 YNFKEQ. The CDR3 bases are TGTGCCAGCAGCCAGGGGACTACCTCCTACAATGAGCAGTTCTTC. This encodes CASSQGTTSYNEQFF.

The rearrangement joins TRBV6-2 or TRBV6-3 to TRBJ2-5; TRBD2 matches 8 bases. In germline, CDR1 is MNHEY, CDR2 SVGEGT. The CDR3 contains 18 residues. Trimming at V came to 8 bases and at J to 5 bases, leaving 22 bases not matched to a gene. The CDR3 is CASSSPRCGGRRSETQYF. In DNA, the CDR3 is TGTGCCAGCTCTTCTCCCAGGTGTGGCGGGAGGAGATCGGAGACCCAGTACTTC.

CDR3 coding DNA: TGCAGCGTTGCCTGGGGTGGGAACACCGGGGAGCTGTTTTTT. Amino acid sequence: CSVAWGGNTGELFF. This sequence joins TRBV29-1 and TRBJ2-2; unclear D gene. The CDR3 consists of 14 residues. Deletions cut 4 bases from V and 1 base from J, with 10 bases between. Germline CDR1 reads SQVTM; CDR2 reads ANQGSEA.

V is TRBV6-2 or TRBV6-3 and J is TRBJ1-5; unclear D gene. Between the trimmed V and J ends, which lost 8 bases and 6 bases, there was a span of 14 bases. Germline CDR1 is MNHEY and CDR2 is SVGEGT. This CDR3 comprises 13 residues. Here the CDR3 DNA reads TGTGCCAGCCGATTGCCCTTCGGTCAGCCCCAGCATTTT. Residues: CASRLPFGQPQHF.

The table lists this clonotype with a few counts. Given a much more abundant clone one base away, this may be a read error. This chain links TRBV27 with TRBJ1-1; D perhaps matches TRBD1 (6 bases). Germline assignment: CDR1 MNHEY and CDR2 SMNVEV (reference sequence). The CDR3 has 15 residues. CDR3 DNA sequence: TGTGCCAGCAGTCAGAAACAGGGCCCGAACCCTGAAGCTTTCTTT. This translates into CASSQKQGPNPEAFF.

This clonotype was counted only a few times. The gene calls are TRBV10-3 and TRBJ2-1, with D perhaps TRBD1 (6 bases). Germline assignment: CDR1 ENHRY and CDR2 SYGVKD. V gave up 4 bases and J gave up 1 base, with 11 bases separating them. The CDR3 sequence is 15 residues long. The CDR3 loop is CAISGTTGSYNEQFF. The CDR3 nucleotides read TGTGCCATCAGTGGCACGACAGGATCCTACAATGAGCAGTTCTTC.

The V gene is TRBV20-1, the J gene TRBJ2-6; D unclear. V was cut by 0 bases and J by 0 bases, with 15 bases left in between. The germline gives CDR1 DFQATT, CDR2 SNEGSKA (reference sequence). The CDR3 runs 18 residues. In DNA, the CDR3 is TGCAGTGCTAGAGATGGTTGGCAGGTGAACTCTGGGGCCAACGTCCTGACTTTC. Its translation is CSARDGWQVNSGANVLTF.

This clonotype was recorded at least ten times. This sequence joins TRBV7-2 and TRBJ2-3, with TRBD2 identical over 11 bases. The V gene's germline CDR1 is SGHTA and CDR2 FQGNSA. Germline trimming cut 1 base from V and 5 bases from J; bases unmatched to any gene: 8. The CDR3 extends over 17 amino acids. The CDR3 is CASSLGVAGGPGDTQYF. The CDR3 bases are TGTGCCAGCAGCTTAGGGGTAGCGGGAGGGCCCGGAGATACGCAGTATTTT.

The sample holds many counts of this clonotype. The chain employs TRBV11-2 and TRBJ2-3; 10 bases align to TRBD2. The CDR3 has 19 amino acids. J gave up 6 bases and V 3 bases, and 18 bases lay outside the gene matches. Germline V gene data show CDR1 as SGHAT and CDR2 as FQNNGV. CDR3 sequence (DNA): TGTGCCAGCAGCTTTAGGACAGGCCTAGGGCTAGCGGGAGCGGATACGCAGTATTTT. It translates to CASSFRTGLGLAGADTQYF.

This clonotype was counted many times. The chain combines TRBV28 with TRBJ1-2; 11 nucleotides agree with TRBD1. With 2 bases clipped from V and 8 bases from J, the junction kept 7 bases outside the gene matches. Germline V gene lookup returns CDR1 MDHEN and CDR2 SYDVKM. CDR3 length: 15 residues. This chain's CDR3 is CASSLGTGGTNGYTF. The CDR3 bases are TGTGCCAGCAGTTTAGGGACAGGGGGAACAAACGGCTACACCTTC.

This clonotype was detected only a few times. V and J are TRBV6-1 and TRBJ1-4, with D unresolved. The CDR3 runs 15 residues. Germline-derived CDR1 and CDR2 are MNHNS and SASEGT. V shed 5 bases and J shed 0 bases, with 10 bases lying between them. The chain's CDR3 is CASSSGLSTNEKLFF. The CDR3 region has the DNA TGTGCCAGCAGTTCCGGACTGTCAACTAATGAAAAACTGTTTTTT.

This sequence joins TRBV7-9 and TRBJ2-3, with 7 bases fitting TRBD2. The germline V gene has CDR1 SEHNR and CDR2 FQNEAQ (reference sequence). Trimming removed 8 bases from V and 4 bases from J; junction bases left unmatched: 0. The CDR3 has 11 amino acids. In DNA form, the CDR3 reads TGTGCCAGCGGGAGGGCAGATACGCAGTATTTT. Amino acids: CASGRADTQYF.

This clonotype was counted many times. The rearrangement joins TRBV3-1 to TRBJ2-4, with TRBD1 as a possible D gene (5 bases). The germline gives CDR1 LGHDT, CDR2 YNNKEL (reference sequence). V lost 0 bases and J lost 7, with 13 bases in between. The CDR3 is 15 amino acids. The DNA for the CDR3 is TGTGCCAGCAGCCAAGATTTGACATCAGGGAACATTCAGTACTTC. Translation: CASSQDLTSGNIQYF.